This T cell receptor beta chain derives from a study of identical twins. Notes on the study in general: Donors were not followed over many years; analysis was cross-sectional.

Template switching (which added a universal primer site) was used, and cDNA carried unique molecular identifiers. TCRdb reanalysed the 5' RACE reads using MiXCR and keeps one entry per CDR3 protein. The repertoire holds around 650,000 distinct CDR3 sequences, with around 7.5% as singletons. This clonotype appeared many times. Its cognate antigen is unknown. Germline lookup yields CDR1 SGHRS and CDR2 YFSETQ. Deletions cut 0 bases from V and 8 bases from J, with 11 bases between. CDR3 length: 13 residues. This same sample was also part of a study on yellow fever vaccine responses in identical twins. That publication notes: Twins' vaccine T cell responses reportedly seemed partly convergent and partly personalized.

V gene TRBV5-1 combines with J gene TRBJ1-1, with D hard to call. This clonotype originated in a woman aged 18-29 years in good health. Material for sequencing was PBMCs. The CDR3 nucleotides are TGCGCCAGCAGCTTGGCGGGGTTGCAAGAAGCTTTCTTT. This codes for CASSLAGLQEAFF.